This T cell receptor (beta chain) was captured in a study of cytomegalovirus exposure and HLA in healthy donors. Findings and limits, study-wide: TCR beta V segments were, for the most part, productive about 87% or about 30% of the time in an earlier analysis.

PCR was performed using 60 Vbeta and 13 Jbeta primers. Assay used: immunoSEQ multiplex PCR; TCRdb lists only in-frame clones, some missing. The data show about 80,000 clones, 62% seen once. Of note for this clone: Its antigen is undetermined.

Per germline, CDR1 SGHTA and CDR2 FQGNSA. V was clipped by 2 bases and J by 3 bases; unmatched bases: 6. This CDR3 contains 15 residues. What was sequenced was PBMCs. This TCR came from a male donor in good health and CMV-seropositive. The chain has TRBV7-2 and TRBJ2-7; 8 nucleotides align to TRBD2. CDR3 protein: CASSLMALAGYEQYF. CDR3 DNA sequence: TGTGCCAGCAGCTTAATGGCCCTAGCGGGCTACGAGCAGTACTTC. Full variable domain (rest looked up from reference TRBV7-2 and TRBJ2-7): GAGVSQSPSNKVTEKGKDVELRCDPISGHTALYWYRQSLGQGLEFLIYFQGNSAPDKSGLPSDRFSAERTGGSVSTLTIQRTQQEDSAVYLCASSLMALAGYEQYFGPGTRLTVT.